The table lists the clone carrying this TCR beta chain with a few counts. The germline gives CDR1 SGHNT, CDR2 YYREEE (reference sequence). The CDR3 is 18 amino acids. The V gene end was trimmed by 4 bases and the J gene end by 5 bases; junction bases not matched to a gene: 14. The authors distributed each subset's genomic DNA evenly over several immunoSEQ plates. The unsorted PBMC replicate PCRs were performed with 300 to 350 ng DNA, tens of thousands of T cell genomes. Unsorted PBMC DNA was run through sequencing on ten immunoSEQ deep assay plates. The protocol was immunoSEQ multiplex PCR, while the TCRdb copy is restricted to in-frame clones and leaves out a portion. The sample lists approximately 470,000 clones; around 85% were seen once. The data stem from a study of shared clonotypes between healthy human individuals. Genomic DNA, for the unsorted samples, came from 80 million to 100 million PBMCs.

Sequencing was performed on PBMCs. This sequence joins TRBV5-4 and TRBJ2-2; TRBD1 matches 10 bases. The source is a woman aged 40 to 55 in good health. Some clones in this sample may be carry-over from other donors' samples. The CDR3 loop reads CASSPNSRDRGRTGELFF. The CDR3 DNA reads as TGTGCCAGCAGCCCTAATAGTCGGGACAGGGGTAGGACCGGGGAGCTGTTTTTT.